The 3 T cell receptor beta chains below come from one sample, sequenced in a study of blood T cell repertoires in COVID-19. The table came from immunoSEQ multiplex PCR; TCRdb's copy has only in-frame clones and leaves some out. Of approximately 200,000 clones listed, 80% to 85% are singletons. Material for sequencing was peripheral blood. These receptors were taken from a woman aged 25 to 39 who had recovered from COVID-19.

This clone occurred a few times. The rearrangement joins TRBV5-1 to TRBJ2-7; the match to TRBD1 covers 7 bases. CDR3 length: 15 residues. Germline values: CDR1 SGHRS, CDR2 YFSETQ. V lost 4 bases, J lost 1 base, and 8 bases stayed unmatched. This CDR3 reads CASSVNRGLSYEQYF. The CDR3 bases are TGCGCCAGCAGCGTTAACAGGGGCCTTTCCTACGAGCAGTACTTC.

V and J are TRBV19 and TRBJ2-2; TRBD2 matches at 7 bases. The V segment lost 7 bases and the J segment 4 bases; nucleotides outside the gene matches: 9. From germline, CDR1 is LNHDA and CDR2 SQIVND (reference sequence). The CDR3 runs to 15 residues. DNA of the CDR3: TGTGCCAGTATTAGAGCGGGAATCAGCACCGGGGAGCTGTTTTTT. Amino acid sequence: CASIRAGISTGELFF.

This chain joins TRBV2 and TRBJ1-5, with TRBD1 matching over 7 bases. V lost 8 bases to trimming and J lost 9 bases; unmatched junction nucleotides: 10. CDR1 SNHLY and CDR2 FYNNEI come from the germline V gene. The CDR3 is 13 residues long. Here the CDR3 reads CASGLTGKRPQHF. The CDR3 nucleotides are TGTGCCAGCGGGCTGACAGGGAAAAGGCCCCAGCATTTT.